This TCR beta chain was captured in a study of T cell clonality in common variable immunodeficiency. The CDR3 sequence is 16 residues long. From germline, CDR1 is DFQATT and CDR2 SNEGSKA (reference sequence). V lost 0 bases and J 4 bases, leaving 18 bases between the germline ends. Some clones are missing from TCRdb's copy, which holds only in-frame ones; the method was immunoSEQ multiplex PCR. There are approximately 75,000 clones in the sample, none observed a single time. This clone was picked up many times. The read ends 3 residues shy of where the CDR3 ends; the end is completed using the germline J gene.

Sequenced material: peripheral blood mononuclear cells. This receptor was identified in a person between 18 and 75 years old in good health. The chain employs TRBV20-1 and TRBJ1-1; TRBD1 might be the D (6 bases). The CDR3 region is CSARDFRGKEATEAFF. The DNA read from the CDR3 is TGCAGTGCTAGAGATTTTAGGGGGAAAGAGGCCACTGAA.